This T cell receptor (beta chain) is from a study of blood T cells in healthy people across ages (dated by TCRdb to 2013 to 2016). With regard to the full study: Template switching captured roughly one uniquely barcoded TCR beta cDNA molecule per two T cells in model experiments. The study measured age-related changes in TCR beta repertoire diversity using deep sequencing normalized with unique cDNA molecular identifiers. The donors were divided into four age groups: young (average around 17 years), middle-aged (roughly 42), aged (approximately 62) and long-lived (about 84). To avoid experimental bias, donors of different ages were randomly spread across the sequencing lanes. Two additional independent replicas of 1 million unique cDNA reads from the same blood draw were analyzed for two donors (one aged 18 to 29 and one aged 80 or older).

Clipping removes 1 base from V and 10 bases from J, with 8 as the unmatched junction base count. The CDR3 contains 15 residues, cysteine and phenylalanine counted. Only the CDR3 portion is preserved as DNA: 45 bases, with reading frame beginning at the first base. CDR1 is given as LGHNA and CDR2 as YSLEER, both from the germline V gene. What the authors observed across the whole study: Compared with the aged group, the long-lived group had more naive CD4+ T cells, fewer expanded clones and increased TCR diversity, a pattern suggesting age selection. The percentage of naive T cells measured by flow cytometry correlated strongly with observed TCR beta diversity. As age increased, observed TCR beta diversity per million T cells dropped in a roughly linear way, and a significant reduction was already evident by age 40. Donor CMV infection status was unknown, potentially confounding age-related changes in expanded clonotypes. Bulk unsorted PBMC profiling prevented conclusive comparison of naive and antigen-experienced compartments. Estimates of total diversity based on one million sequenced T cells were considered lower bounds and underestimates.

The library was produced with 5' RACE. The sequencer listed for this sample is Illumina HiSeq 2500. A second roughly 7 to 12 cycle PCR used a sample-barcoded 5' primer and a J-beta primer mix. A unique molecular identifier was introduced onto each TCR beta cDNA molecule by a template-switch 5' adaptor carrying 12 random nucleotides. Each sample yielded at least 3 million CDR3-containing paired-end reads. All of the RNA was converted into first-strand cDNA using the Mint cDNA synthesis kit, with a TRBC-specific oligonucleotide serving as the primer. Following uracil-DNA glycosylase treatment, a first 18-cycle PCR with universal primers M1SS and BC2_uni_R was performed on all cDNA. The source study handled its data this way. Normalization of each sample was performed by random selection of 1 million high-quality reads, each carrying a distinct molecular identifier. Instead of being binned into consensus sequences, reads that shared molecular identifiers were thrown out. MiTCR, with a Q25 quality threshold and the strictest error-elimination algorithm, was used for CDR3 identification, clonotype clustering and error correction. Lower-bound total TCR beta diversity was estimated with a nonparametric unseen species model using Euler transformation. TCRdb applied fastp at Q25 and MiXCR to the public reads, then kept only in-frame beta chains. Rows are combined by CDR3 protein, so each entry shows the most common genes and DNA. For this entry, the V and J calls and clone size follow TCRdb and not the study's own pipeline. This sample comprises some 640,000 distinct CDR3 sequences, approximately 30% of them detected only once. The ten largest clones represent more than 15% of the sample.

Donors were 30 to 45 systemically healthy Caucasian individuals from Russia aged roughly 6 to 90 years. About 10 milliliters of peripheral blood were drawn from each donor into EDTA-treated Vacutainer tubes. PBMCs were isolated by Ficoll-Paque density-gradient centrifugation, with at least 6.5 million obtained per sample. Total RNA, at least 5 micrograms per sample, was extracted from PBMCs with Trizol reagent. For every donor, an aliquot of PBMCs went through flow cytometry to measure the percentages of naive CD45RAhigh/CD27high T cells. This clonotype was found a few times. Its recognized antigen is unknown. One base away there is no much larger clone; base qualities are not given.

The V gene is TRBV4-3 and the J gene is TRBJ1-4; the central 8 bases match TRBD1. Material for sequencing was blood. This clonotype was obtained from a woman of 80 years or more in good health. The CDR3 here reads CASSQAQGAGGKLFF. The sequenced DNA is TGCGCCAGCAGCCAAGCCCAGGGGGCAGGGGGAAAACTGTTTTTT.